Listed here are 25 T cell receptor beta chains from one sample, sequenced in a study of cytomegalovirus exposure and HLA in healthy donors. Assay used: immunoSEQ multiplex PCR; TCRdb lists only in-frame clones, some missing. The sample lists 150,000 to 200,000 clones, approximately 82% occurring once. Sequencing input: PBMCs. These receptors all stem from a woman in her 30s in good health and CMV-seropositive.

The chain employs TRBV6-6 and TRBJ1-1; 8 bases fit TRBD1. The V and J ends lost 6 bases and 3 bases, in that order; junction bases with no gene match: 12. The CDR3 covers 16 residues. Germline values: CDR1 MNHNY, CDR2 SVGAGI (reference sequence). Written as DNA, the CDR3 is TGTGCCAGCAGCCCAGCGGACAGGGTTGGGTACACTGAAGCTTTCTTT. This codes for CASSPADRVGYTEAFF.

This clone was recorded a few times. Here the CDR3 DNA reads TGTGCCAGCATCCCGGCAGGGCAAGAGACCCAGTACTTC. It is translated as CASIPAGQETQYF. The J gene is TRBJ2-5, the V gene TRBV6-6, with TRBD1 as a possible D gene (5 bases). CDR3 length equals 13 residues. In germline, CDR1 is MNHNY, CDR2 SVGAGI (reference sequence). Trimming left V 7 bases short and J 2 bases short, with 11 bases between.

This chain joins TRBV30 and TRBJ1-4; 7 bases agree with TRBD1. The CDR3 covers 13 residues. With 2 bases clipped from V and 4 bases from J, the junction kept 1 base outside the gene matches. The germline CDR1 and CDR2 sequences are GTSNPN and SVGIG (reference sequence). This chain's CDR3 is CAWSWDSNEKLFF. The CDR3 DNA reads TGTGCCTGGAGTTGGGACAGTAATGAAAAACTGTTTTTT.

This rearrangement joins TRBV18 to TRBJ1-1; 7 nucleotides align to TRBD1. V was clipped by 1 base and J by 7 bases; unmatched bases: 3. The CDR3 has 13 residues. CDR1 is KGHSH and CDR2 is LQKENI in the germline V gene. Here the CDR3 DNA reads TGTGCCAGCTCACCACGGGACAGTCTTGAAGCTTTCTTT. Translating gives CASSPRDSLEAFF.

CDR3 sequence: CASRGTGVGYTF. For the CDR3, the DNA is TGTGCCAGCAGAGGGACAGGGGTCGGCTACACCTTC. The rearrangement joins TRBV2 to TRBJ1-2; 10 nucleotides align to TRBD1. Per the germline V gene, CDR1 is SNHLY and CDR2 is FYNNEI. The V gene end was trimmed by 6 bases and the J gene end by 8 bases; junction bases not matched to a gene: 3. The CDR3 has 12 amino acids.

The gene calls are TRBV20-1 and TRBJ2-3; D perhaps matches TRBD1 (6 bases). The CDR3 contains 11 residues. Germline CDR1 reads DFQATT; CDR2 reads SNEGSKA (reference sequence). Trimming cost V 6 bases and J 6 bases, with 10 bases left between them. The CDR3 nucleotides read TGCAGTGCCAACGACAGGGATACGCAGTATTTT. It yields the protein CSANDRDTQYF.

J is TRBJ2-7 and V is TRBV23-1; tentatively, D is TRBD1 (5 bases). TRBV23-1 is known as an ORF, though its function is uncertain. Trimming took 0 bases from V and 0 from J, leaving 24 bases between them. The CDR3 is 20 amino acids. CDR3 protein: CASSQSSQGRLYSYSYEQYF. The CDR3 DNA follows: TGCGCCAGCAGTCAATCGTCTCAGGGTAGGCTATACTCATACTCCTACGAGCAGTACTTC.

The V call is TRBV2, the J call TRBJ2-7; D possibly corresponds to TRBD1 (6 bases). The CDR3 spans 16 residues. V was pared by 9 bases and J by 2 bases, with 23 bases between. CDR1 and CDR2 (germline): SNHLY, FYNNEI. The CDR3 loop is CASRWGRGPTPYEQYF. CDR3 bases: TGTGCCAGTAGGTGGGGCAGGGGACCCACTCCCTACGAGCAGTACTTC. Looking up the rest from reference TRBV2 and TRBJ2-7 gives the full variable domain: EPEVTQTPSHQVTQMGQEVILRCVPISNHLYFYWYRQILGQKVEFLVSFYNNEISEKSEIFDDQFSVERPDGSNFTLKIRSTKLEDSAMYFCASRWGRGPTPYEQYFGPGTRLTVT.

This sequence joins TRBV19 and TRBJ2-7, with TRBD1 identical over 7 bases. The germline V gene has CDR1 LNHDA and CDR2 SQIVND (reference sequence). V dropped 5 bases and J dropped 3; count of bases not matched to a gene: 7. This CDR3 is 14 amino acids long. DNA of the CDR3: TGTGCCAGTAGTTATAGGACAGGAATCTACGAGCAGTACTTC. It yields the protein CASSYRTGIYEQYF.

The chain uses TRBV19 and TRBJ1-4; TRBD1 agrees at 9 bases. Losses at the gene ends were 6 bases for V and 6 bases for J; bases not matched to a gene: 2. The V gene's germline CDR1 is LNHDA and CDR2 SQIVND (reference sequence). The CDR3 has 13 residues. Here the CDR3 reads CASSRDRDEKLFF. DNA for the CDR3: TGTGCCAGTAGCCGGGACAGGGATGAAAAACTGTTTTTT. Together with reference TRBV19 and TRBJ1-4, the CDR3 gives the full variable domain: DGGITQSPKYLFRKEGQNVTLSCEQNLNHDAMYWYRQDPGQGLRLIYYSQIVNDFQKGDIAEGYSVSREKKESFPLTVTSAQKNPTAFYLCASSRDRDEKLFFGSGTQLSVL.

The rearrangement joins TRBV7-9 to TRBJ2-5, with TRBD2 matching 7 bases. Trimming at V came to 1 base and at J to 5 bases, leaving 7 bases not matched to a gene. This CDR3 has 15 amino acids. CDR1 SEHNR and CDR2 FQNEAQ come from the germline V gene (reference sequence). This CDR3 reads CASSLGAGSGETQYF. Written as DNA, the CDR3 is TGTGCCAGCAGCTTAGGAGCGGGATCTGGCGAGACCCAGTACTTC.

The chain recombines TRBV5-6 with TRBJ2-7, with TRBD2 matching 9 bases. With 3 bases clipped from V and 1 base from J, the junction kept 5 bases outside the gene matches. The CDR3 is made up of 15 amino acids. CDR1 and CDR2 (germline): SGHDT, YYEEEE. This CDR3 is CASSSREGFSYEQYF. In nucleotides, the CDR3 is TGTGCCAGCAGCTCGCGGGAGGGCTTTTCCTACGAGCAGTACTTC.

This clone has only one observation. The chain couples TRBV2 to TRBJ1-3, with 8 bases identical to TRBD1. V trimming: 5 bases; J trimming: 4 bases; junction bases outside the gene matches: 7. Germline V gene sequence: CDR1 SNHLY, CDR2 FYNNEI. The CDR3 contains 15 residues. CDR3 sequence (DNA): TGTGCCAGCAGTAAAGACAGGGGCAACGGAAACACCATATATTTT. Translation: CASSKDRGNGNTIYF.

The CDR3 region is CASSSLEGLSGANVLTF. CDR3 DNA sequence: TGTGCCAGCAGTTCCCTCGAGGGTTTGTCTGGGGCCAACGTCCTGACTTTC. This chain connects TRBV28 to TRBJ2-6, with D maybe TRBD2 (5 bases). V lost 4 bases, J lost 1 base, and 14 bases lay in between. This CDR3 is built from 17 residues. The V gene's germline CDR1 is MDHEN and CDR2 SYDVKM.

The genes are TRBV19 and TRBJ2-1, with 7 bases that match TRBD1. This CDR3 has 14 residues. V trimming: 3 bases; J trimming: 6 bases; junction bases outside the gene matches: 5. The germline gives CDR1 LNHDA, CDR2 SQIVND (reference sequence). The CDR3 region has the DNA TGTGCCAGTAGTATGGGACAGCCTACCAATGAGCAGTTCTTC. This translates into CASSMGQPTNEQFF.

The V call is TRBV4-1, the J call TRBJ2-5; TRBD2 matches 10 bases. CDR3 length equals 19 residues. Germline V gives CDR1 MGHRA, CDR2 YSYEKL. The V gene end was trimmed by 4 bases and the J gene end by 5 bases; junction bases not matched to a gene: 19. CDR3 nucleotide sequence: TGCGCCAGCAGCCTGACTAGCCGGGCTAGCGGGAGCACGGCGGAGACCCAGTACTTC. Encoded protein: CASSLTSRASGSTAETQYF.

This chain joins TRBV11-2 and TRBJ1-5; no reliable D call. CDR3 length equals 13 residues. Germline V gives CDR1 SGHAT, CDR2 FQNNGV. The V end lost 5 bases, the J end lost 4 bases, and 9 bases lay between the germline ends. CDR3 protein: CASSTSPNQPQHF. CDR3 DNA: TGTGCCAGCAGCACCAGTCCTAATCAGCCCCAGCATTTT.

V and J are TRBV6-6 and TRBJ1-2; 7 positions match TRBD1. This CDR3 is built from 14 residues. Germline values: CDR1 MNHNY, CDR2 SVGAGI (reference sequence). V was pared by 6 bases and J by 8 bases, with 12 bases of the junction left unmatched. The CDR3 nucleotides are TGTGCCAGCAGACTGAAGGGGGCGCTAGGAGGCTACACCTTC. This encodes CASRLKGALGGYTF.

This clone was seen more than once but under ten times. V is TRBV7-9 and J is TRBJ2-7; D is possibly TRBD1 (6 bases). Germline values: CDR1 SEHNR, CDR2 FQNEAQ (reference sequence). The V end was cut by 4 bases, the J end by 6 bases, with 19 bases between. The CDR3 is 15 amino acids. The CDR3 nucleotides are TGTGCCAGCAGCTCACGAACAGGGTGGTCGGGCGAGCAGTACTTC. Translating it yields CASSSRTGWSGEQYF.

The V gene is TRBV6-6, the J gene TRBJ1-5, with no clear D. Germline CDR1 is MNHNY and CDR2 is SVGAGI (reference sequence). Between the trimmed V and J ends, which lost 6 bases and 4 bases, there was a span of 13 bases. There are 14 residues in the CDR3. The CDR3 loop is CASRSAAGNQPQHF. The CDR3 coding sequence is TGTGCCAGCAGATCGGCGGCCGGGAATCAGCCCCAGCATTTT.

The chain is built from TRBV5-1 and TRBJ1-2; 8 bases agree with TRBD1. Germline CDR1 and CDR2: SGHRS and YFSETQ. The length of the CDR3 is 14 residues. With V trimmed by 3 bases and J by 5 bases, 6 bases remained unmatched. CDR3 DNA sequence: TGCGCCAGCAGCTCCATCACAGGGGGATATGGCTACACCTTC. Translation gives CASSSITGGYGYTF. Full variable domain (remainder filled in from reference TRBV5-1 and TRBJ1-2): KAGVTQTPRYLIKTRGQQVTLSCSPISGHRSVSWYQQTPGQGLQFLFEYFSETQRNKGNFPGRFSGRQFSNSRSEMNVSTLELGDSALYLCASSSITGGYGYTFGSGTRLTVV.

This clone was seen just once. The chain couples TRBV28 to TRBJ1-1, with D tentatively TRBD1 (5 bases). V was cut by 3 bases and J by 6 bases, with 11 bases left in between. The CDR3 consists of 13 residues. Germline loops: CDR1 MDHEN, CDR2 SYDVKM. This CDR3 reads CASSFLQGSEAFF. For the CDR3, the DNA is TGTGCCAGCAGTTTTCTGCAGGGTTCTGAAGCTTTCTTT.

The chain has TRBV29-1 and TRBJ2-3; a possible D gene is TRBD2 (6 bases). The CDR3 consists of 14 residues. V lost 7 bases, J lost 3 bases, and 17 bases lay in between. Per the germline V gene, CDR1 is SQVTM and CDR2 is ANQGSEA. The CDR3 protein is CSGGVGGSTDTQYF. The CDR3 coding sequence is TGCAGCGGTGGGGTGGGGGGATCAACAGATACGCAGTATTTT.

The chain uses TRBV5-1 and TRBJ1-2, with D perhaps matching TRBD1 (5 bases). The CDR3 length is 14 residues. The V gene lost 0 bases and the J gene lost 1 base, with 7 bases spanning the gap. Germline-derived CDR1 and CDR2 are SGHRS and YFSETQ. The chain's CDR3 is CASSLEGFNYGYTF. CDR3 nucleotides: TGCGCCAGCAGCTTGGAGGGGTTTAACTATGGCTACACCTTC.

V is TRBV2 and J is TRBJ2-3; D is uncertain. CDR1 and CDR2 (germline): SNHLY, FYNNEI. The CDR3 length is 11 residues. V was trimmed by 3 bases and J by 8 bases, leaving 6 bases between them. The CDR3 is CASSDLATQYF. The CDR3 nucleotides read TGTGCCAGCAGTGATTTGGCTACGCAGTATTTT. Variable domain in full (rest from reference TRBV2 and TRBJ2-3): EPEVTQTPSHQVTQMGQEVILRCVPISNHLYFYWYRQILGQKVEFLVSFYNNEISEKSEIFDDQFSVERPDGSNFTLKIRSTKLEDSAMYFCASSDLATQYFGPGTRLTVL.